These T cell receptor beta chains were read from a single sample in a study of OX40 agonist ivuxolimab in advanced cancers. The data were produced by immunoSEQ multiplex PCR, yet TCRdb's version contains in-frame clones alone and is incomplete. The sample has about 65,000 clones, approximately 80% seen once. The material was CD4+ or CD8+ T cells sorted from blood, obtained in a trial of the OX40 agonist ivuxolimab. Every receptor here comes from an adult with an advanced solid tumor such as melanoma, head and neck, liver or kidney cancer. CDR3s include the opening cysteine and the closing phenylalanine or tryptophan. The D gene is left open where the match is weak. Clone size is stated in some rows and not others, as once, few, many or a class when expanded.

.,TRBV27,TRBJ2-1,.,TGTGCCAGCAGTCCCACGCTAAGGCGGGACGGCTGGAGTGGGCAGTTCTTC,CASSPTLRRDGWSGQFF
.,TRBV18,TRBJ2-5,TRBD1,TGTGCCAGCTCAATAGACAGGGAGAAGACCCAGTACTTC,CASSIDREKTQYF
.,TRBV5-1,TRBJ1-2,.,TGCGCCAGCAGCTTTCCGACAGCAACTAGCGGCTACACCTTC,CASSFPTATSGYTF
.,TRBV5-1,TRBJ2-6,.,TGCGCCAGCAGCTTGGCAGACCCTGGGGCCAACGTCCTGACTTTC,CASSLADPGANVLTF
.,TRBV5-4,TRBJ1-2,.,TGTGCCAGCAGCTTGGGGTCAGGCGGCGGCCGTTATGGCTACACCTTC,CASSLGSGGGRYGYTF
.,TRBV4-1,TRBJ1-3,.,TGCGCCAGCAGCCCAAGCTACGGACCCTCTGGAAACACCATATATTTT,CASSPSYGPSGNTIYF
.,TRBV7-2,TRBJ2-7,TRBD1,TGTGCCAGCAGTCGAGGGACAGTCTCCTACGAGCAGTACTTC,CASSRGTVSYEQYF
.,TRBV30,TRBJ1-4,.,TGTGCCTGGAGTTACACAGGGAGAGCAACTAATGAAAAACTGTTTTTT,CAWSYTGRATNEKLFF
.,TRBV5-1,TRBJ1-1,.,TGCGCCAGCAGCGGGGGCAGGTTGACTGAAGCTTTCTTT,CASSGGRLTEAFF
.,TRBV18,TRBJ1-1,.,TGTGCCAGCTCACCCCCTTCCGGGAGGGGCACTGAAGCTTTCTTT,CASSPPSGRGTEAFF
.,TRBV29-1,TRBJ1-1,.,TGCAGCGTTGTCAGCATGAACACTGAAGCTTTCTTT,CSVVSMNTEAFF
.,TRBV5-4,TRBJ2-7,TRBD2,TGCGCCAGCAGCCAGGTGGCGGGAGGATTTTACGAGCAGTACTTC,CASSQVAGGFYEQYF
few,TRBV6-6,TRBJ1-2,TRBD1,TGTGCCAGCAGCGGACAGGGGGCGGTTGGCTACACCTTC,CASSGQGAVGYTF
once,TRBV7-6,TRBJ2-2,TRBD2,TGTGCCAGCAGCTTTCTTCCCGGGACTAGTGCCGGGGAGCTGTTTTTT,CASSFLPGTSAGELFF
once,TRBV25-1,TRBJ2-7,.,TGTGCCAGCAGCCAAGAGTCCCGGACATTCTACGAGCAGTACTTC,CASSQESRTFYEQYF
.,TRBV5-1,TRBJ2-1,TRBD1,TGCGCCAGCAGCTTGGACGGGACAGGGGATAATGAGCAGTTCTTC,CASSLDGTGDNEQFF
.,TRBV9,TRBJ1-6,.,TGTGCCAGCAGCGTAGTTTCCTATAATTCACCCCTCCACTTT,CASSVVSYNSPLHF
.,TRBV27,TRBJ2-7,.,TGTGCCAGCAGTTTATCGGCCACCGTCGGGGGCGAGCAGTACTTC,CASSLSATVGGEQYF
.,TRBV10-3,TRBJ1-1,TRBD1,TGTGCCATCAGGGGACAGGGTTTAGCTTTCTTT,CAIRGQGLAFF
.,TRBV7-6,TRBJ1-6,.,TGTGCCAGCAGCTCGCAGGGTCACAATTCACCCCTCCACTTT,CASSSQGHNSPLHF
.,TRBV25-1,TRBJ1-1,.,TGTGCCTCTAAGGGGGGCACTGAAGCTTTCTTT,CASKGGTEAFF
.,TRBV11-3,TRBJ2-2,TRBD2,TGTGCCAGCAGTGTCTCCGGACTAGGTGTTCCCGGGGAGCTGTTTTTT,CASSVSGLGVPGELFF
.,TRBV14,TRBJ2-7,TRBD2,TGTGCCAGCAGCCGCGGGACTAGCGGAACCTACGAGCAGTACTTC,CASSRGTSGTYEQYF
.,TRBV9,TRBJ1-3,.,TGTGCCAGCAGCGTAGCCCCCCGACGCTCTGGAAACACCATATATTTT,CASSVAPRRSGNTIYF
.,TRBV2,TRBJ2-5,.,TGTGCCAGTGCTTACTACCAAGAGACCCAGTACTTC,CASAYYQETQYF
.,TRBV5-1,TRBJ1-1,.,TGCGCCAGCAAGACACAGGTTAGCGCTGAAGCTTTCTTT,CASKTQVSAEAFF
.,TRBV7-3,TRBJ2-1,TRBD2,TGTGCCAGCAGCTTAAGTGGGACTAGCGGCAATGAGCAGTTCTTC,CASSLSGTSGNEQFF
.,TRBV4-1,TRBJ2-5,TRBD2,TGCGCCAGCAGCCAAGAGAGGGGGACTAGCGGGAGGAGGGTCCAGTACTTC,CASSQERGTSGRRVQYF
.,TRBV30,TRBJ2-6,.,TGTGCCTGGAGTGTCTATTTCCGGGCCCCTGGGGCCAACGTCCTGACTTTC,CAWSVYFRAPGANVLTF
.,TRBV11-3,TRBJ2-1,.,TGTGCCAGCAGCTTAGAAGGATCCTACAATGAGCAGTTCTTC,CASSLEGSYNEQFF
.,TRBV7-9,TRBJ1-6,.,TGTGCCAGCAGCTTAGATGGGGGTAACCCACCCCTCCACTTT,CASSLDGGNPPLHF
few,TRBV2,TRBJ1-1,.,TGTGCCAGCAGTGAAATGGCACAGAACACTGAAGCTTTCTTT,CASSEMAQNTEAFF
.,TRBV27,TRBJ1-5,.,TGTGCCAGCAGTCGGTTTTCTTCTGGACAGCCCCAGCATTTT,CASSRFSSGQPQHF